These T cell receptor beta chains were read from a single sample in a study of shared T cell receptors in the human thymus. Clones were read by immunoSEQ multiplex PCR, and TCRdb kept only the in-frame ones, dropping some. The table lists 500,000 to 750,000 clones, approximately 87% of them singletons. The same data also contributed to another study, on human thymus T cells.

The sample taken for sequencing was thymocytes. The source of these receptors is a boy younger than two with a congenital heart defect. Each CDR3 is given with its conserved first and last residue. Each record gives: V gene, D gene, J gene, clone size, CDR3 DNA, CDR3 protein. A D gene is named only where the DNA matches it firmly. Only some rows state a clone size, as once, few, many or a class for expanded clones.

v_gene: TRBV6-4
d_gene: TRBD2
j_gene: TRBJ2-4
abundance: few
CDR3nt: TGTACGAACCACTGGTTGGCGATGAGCGGGAGAGCCAAAAACATTCAGTACTTC
CDR3aa: CTNHWLAMSGRAKNIQYF

v_gene: TRBV6-1
d_gene: TRBD2
j_gene: TRBJ2-2
abundance: NA
CDR3nt: TGTGCCAGCAGTGAAGTTCCCGTACCCCCTAGCGGGAGAACCGGGGAGCTGTTTTTT
CDR3aa: CASSEVPVPPSGRTGELFF

v_gene: TRBV4-2
d_gene: NA
j_gene: TRBJ1-3
abundance: NA
CDR3nt: TGTGCCAGCAGCCAAGTTTGGGGTGTACATTTAGGGGGATCTGGAAACACCATATATTTT
CDR3aa: CASSQVWGVHLGGSGNTIYF

v_gene: TRBV5-8
d_gene: NA
j_gene: TRBJ1-5
abundance: NA
CDR3nt: TGTGCCAGCAGCCGACTTACAGGGACCGGATTTTATAGCAATCAGCCCCAGCATTTT
CDR3aa: CASSRLTGTGFYSNQPQHF

v_gene: TRBV5-1
d_gene: NA
j_gene: TRBJ2-5
abundance: NA
CDR3nt: TGCGCCAGCAGCTCTGTGGGGGAGGGGGGCGCCCTGGAGACCCAGTACTTC
CDR3aa: CASSSVGEGGALETQYF

v_gene: TRBV5-1
d_gene: NA
j_gene: TRBJ2-7
abundance: NA
CDR3nt: TGCGCCAGCAGCAGGGACGGACCTGGACTACCCCTCGGCGAGCAGTACTTC
CDR3aa: CASSRDGPGLPLGEQYF

v_gene: TRBV27
d_gene: NA
j_gene: TRBJ2-2
abundance: NA
CDR3nt: TGTGCCAGCACCCCTCAACTAGGGAACACCGGGGAGCTGTTTTTT
CDR3aa: CASTPQLGNTGELFF

v_gene: TRBV15
d_gene: NA
j_gene: TRBJ2-5
abundance: NA
CDR3nt: TGTGCCACCAGCAGAGGGGGCCGGGTTGAGGAAGAGACCCAGTACTTC
CDR3aa: CATSRGGRVEEETQYF

v_gene: TRBV27
d_gene: NA
j_gene: TRBJ2-1
abundance: NA
CDR3nt: TGTGCCAGCAGTCCACAGGGAGAGTCTGAGCAGTTCTTC
CDR3aa: CASSPQGESEQFF

v_gene: TRBV5-6
d_gene: NA
j_gene: TRBJ2-7
abundance: NA
CDR3nt: TGTGCCAGCAGCTATCATCGTGGGGACTGGCACGAGCAGTACTTC
CDR3aa: CASSYHRGDWHEQYF

v_gene: TRBV7-7
d_gene: NA
j_gene: TRBJ2-2
abundance: NA
CDR3nt: TGTGCTAGCAGCTTATCCGACAGGAACACCGGGGAGCTGTTTTTT
CDR3aa: CASSLSDRNTGELFF

v_gene: TRBV5-4
d_gene: TRBD2
j_gene: TRBJ2-3
abundance: NA
CDR3nt: TGTGCCAGCAGCTCCAGGGCGGGAGGTGAAATAGATACGCAGTATTTT
CDR3aa: CASSSRAGGEIDTQYF

v_gene: TRBV4-3
d_gene: NA
j_gene: TRBJ2-7
abundance: NA
CDR3nt: TGCGCCAGCAGCCAAGAGGGAGGACTCTCCTACGAGCAGTACTTC
CDR3aa: CASSQEGGLSYEQYF

v_gene: TRBV15
d_gene: TRBD1
j_gene: TRBJ1-4
abundance: NA
CDR3nt: TGTGCCACCAGCAGAGACGCTCCCACCTCTAGACAGGGCGAAAATGAAAAACTGTTTTTT
CDR3aa: CATSRDAPTSRQGENEKLFF

v_gene: TRBV4-1
d_gene: NA
j_gene: TRBJ1-6
abundance: few
CDR3nt: TGCGCCAGCAGCCAACTCCCCTGGGGCTCACCCCTCCACTTT
CDR3aa: CASSQLPWGSPLHF

v_gene: TRBV6-1
d_gene: TRBD1
j_gene: TRBJ2-1
abundance: NA
CDR3nt: TGTGCCAGCAGTTCGGACAGGGGGTATCAGGATGAGCAGTTCTTC
CDR3aa: CASSSDRGYQDEQFF

v_gene: TRBV27
d_gene: TRBD2
j_gene: TRBJ2-7
abundance: once
CDR3nt: TGTGCCAGCAGTCTCCGCACGCCTAGCGGGAGTTGTCCCTACGAGCAGTACTTC
CDR3aa: CASSLRTPSGSCPYEQYF

v_gene: TRBV19
d_gene: NA
j_gene: TRBJ2-1
abundance: NA
CDR3nt: TGTGCCAGTAGTATTTGCCAGTACAATGAGCAGTTCTTC
CDR3aa: CASSICQYNEQFF

v_gene: TRBV11-2
d_gene: TRBD2
j_gene: TRBJ2-7
abundance: NA
CDR3nt: TGTGCCAGCAGCTTGGGACTAGCGGGAGACTACGAGCAGTACTTC
CDR3aa: CASSLGLAGDYEQYF

v_gene: TRBV27
d_gene: TRBD1
j_gene: TRBJ2-7
abundance: NA
CDR3nt: TGTGCCAGCGCGGGACAGGGTTCCCTCTACGAGCAGTACTTC
CDR3aa: CASAGQGSLYEQYF

v_gene: TRBV5-8
d_gene: TRBD1
j_gene: TRBJ2-4
abundance: NA
CDR3nt: TGTGCCAGCAGTTACCACAGGGGGCTAGCCAAAAACATTCAGTACTTC
CDR3aa: CASSYHRGLAKNIQYF

v_gene: TRBV15
d_gene: NA
j_gene: TRBJ2-4
abundance: NA
CDR3nt: TGTGCCACCAGCAGAGATGAGAGAGGGACTCCTGGAGGGCACATTCAGTACTTC
CDR3aa: CATSRDERGTPGGHIQYF

v_gene: TRBV1
d_gene: NA
j_gene: TRBJ1-4
abundance: NA
CDR3nt: TGCACCAGCAGCCAACCCCCGTTGAAGCGCATTAACGAAAAACTGTTTTTT
CDR3aa: CTSSQPPLKRINEKLFF

v_gene: TRBV7-8
d_gene: NA
j_gene: TRBJ2-1
abundance: NA
CDR3nt: TGTGCCAGCAGTCCTAGGGGCGAGACCTTCTACAATGAGCAGTTCTTC
CDR3aa: CASSPRGETFYNEQFF

v_gene: TRBV5-5
d_gene: NA
j_gene: TRBJ2-7
abundance: NA
CDR3nt: TGTGCCAGCAGCTTGGTGGCCGAGCAGTACTTC
CDR3aa: CASSLVAEQYF

v_gene: TRBV30
d_gene: NA
j_gene: TRBJ1-1
abundance: NA
CDR3nt: TGTGCCTGGAGTGTACCACCTCGTTGGGGGCGGAACACTGAAGCTTTCTTT
CDR3aa: CAWSVPPRWGRNTEAFF

v_gene: TRBV14
d_gene: NA
j_gene: TRBJ2-7
abundance: NA
CDR3nt: TGTGCCAGCAGCCATTGGACTGGATTCTACGAGCAGTACTTC
CDR3aa: CASSHWTGFYEQYF

v_gene: TRBV27
d_gene: TRBD1
j_gene: TRBJ1-5
abundance: NA
CDR3nt: TGTGCCAGCAGTTCTTCCCCATCCAGGGGGGATCAGCCCCAGCATTTT
CDR3aa: CASSSSPSRGDQPQHF

v_gene: TRBV28
d_gene: NA
j_gene: TRBJ1-5
abundance: NA
CDR3nt: TGTGCCAGCAGTTTTCTGTTTGCATGGGTTAACGGGTCTCAGCCCCAGCATTTT
CDR3aa: CASSFLFAWVNGSQPQHF

v_gene: TRBV27
d_gene: TRBD2
j_gene: TRBJ2-1
abundance: NA
CDR3nt: TGTGCCAGCACCCCTTTATACCCTAGCGGGAAACATGAGCAGTTCTTC
CDR3aa: CASTPLYPSGKHEQFF

v_gene: TRBV29-1
d_gene: NA
j_gene: TRBJ1-2
abundance: NA
CDR3nt: TGCAGCGTTGAAGGGAGGGGCAACTATGGCTACACCTTC
CDR3aa: CSVEGRGNYGYTF

v_gene: TRBV19
d_gene: TRBD2
j_gene: TRBJ2-1
abundance: NA
CDR3nt: TGTGCCAGTAAGAATGCGACTAGCGGGGCCGCTGGTGAGCAGTTCTTC
CDR3aa: CASKNATSGAAGEQFF

v_gene: TRBV13
d_gene: NA
j_gene: TRBJ2-7
abundance: NA
CDR3nt: TGTGCCAGCAGCCTCCTCACCGGGCAGTACTTC
CDR3aa: CASSLLTGQYF

v_gene: TRBV4-1
d_gene: NA
j_gene: TRBJ2-7
abundance: NA
CDR3nt: TGCGCCAGCAGCCAAGAAAGGAGACTCTCCTACGAGCAGTACTTC
CDR3aa: CASSQERRLSYEQYF

v_gene: TRBV5-1
d_gene: TRBD1
j_gene: TRBJ2-7
abundance: NA
CDR3nt: TGCGCCAGCAGCAAGGGACAGCGACCCTACGAGCAGTACTTC
CDR3aa: CASSKGQRPYEQYF

v_gene: TRBV5-1
d_gene: TRBD2
j_gene: TRBJ2-1
abundance: NA
CDR3nt: TGCGCCAGCAGCTTTAGACTAGCGGGAGCCGATGAGCAGTTCTTC
CDR3aa: CASSFRLAGADEQFF

v_gene: TRBV2
d_gene: TRBD2
j_gene: TRBJ2-5
abundance: NA
CDR3nt: TGTGCCAGCAGCAAAGGACTAGCGGGAAAGGAAGAGACCCAGTACTTC
CDR3aa: CASSKGLAGKEETQYF

v_gene: TRBV19
d_gene: TRBD2
j_gene: TRBJ2-5
abundance: few
CDR3nt: TGTGCCAGTAGTATAGGGGCGGAGCGGGAGGCCTCGCAAGAGACCCAGTACTTC
CDR3aa: CASSIGAEREASQETQYF

v_gene: TRBV13
d_gene: TRBD1
j_gene: TRBJ1-2
abundance: NA
CDR3nt: TGTGCCAGCAGCTTAGGGGTCTTGGGGACAGGGCCGATTTTCGATGGCTACGCCTTC
CDR3aa: CASSLGVLGTGPIFDGYAF